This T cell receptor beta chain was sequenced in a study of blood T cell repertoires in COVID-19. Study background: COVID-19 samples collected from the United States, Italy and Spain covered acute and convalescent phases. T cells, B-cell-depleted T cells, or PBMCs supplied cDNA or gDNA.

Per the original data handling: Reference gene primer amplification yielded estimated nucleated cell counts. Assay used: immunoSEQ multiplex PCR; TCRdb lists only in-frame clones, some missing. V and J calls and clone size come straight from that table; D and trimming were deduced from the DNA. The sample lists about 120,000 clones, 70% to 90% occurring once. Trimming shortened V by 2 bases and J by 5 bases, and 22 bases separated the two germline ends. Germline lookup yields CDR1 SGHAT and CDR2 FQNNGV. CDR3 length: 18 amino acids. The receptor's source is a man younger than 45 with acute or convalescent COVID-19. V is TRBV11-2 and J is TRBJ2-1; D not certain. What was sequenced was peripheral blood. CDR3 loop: CASSLYLVETARDNEQFF. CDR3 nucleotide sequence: TGTGCCAGCAGCTTATATTTGGTCGAGACTGCACGAGACAATGAGCAGTTCTTC.